The clone carrying this TCR beta chain turned up a few times. Its antigen is not identified. The entry originates in a study of T cells after yellow fever vaccination. The study, taken as a whole, reports: Clonotypes appearing in both CD4 and CD8 compartments existed, and their share was small. Subsequent booster samples again held most clones from primary vaccination (96% CD4, roughly 88% CD8).

Trimming left V 5 bases short and J 4 bases short, with 7 bases between. Germline CDR1 is KGHSH and CDR2 is LQKENI. CDR3 size: 12 residues. TCRdb re-derived calls from the 5' RACE reads in MiXCR, one entry per CDR3 protein. Of under 500,000 distinct CDR3 sequences in the sample, 18% are singletons; the top ten hold 15% to 20%. The J gene is TRBJ2-3, the V gene TRBV18; D gene unclear. This specimen was PBMCs, taken before the yellow fever booster vaccination. The sequence derives from a man aged 18 to 29 who received the YFV17D yellow fever vaccine. The CDR3 reads CASSGLADTQYF. In DNA form, the CDR3 reads TGTGCCAGCTCAGGCTTAGCAGATACGCAGTATTTT.